This T cell receptor (beta chain) stems from a study of T cell responses to AZD1222 COVID-19 vaccine. On this clone: Its antigen is not known.

The CDR3 covers 15 residues. Germline assignment: CDR1 SNHLY and CDR2 FYNNEI. V was clipped by 9 bases and J by 2 bases; unmatched bases: 4. Study results and limitations: Baseline seropositives among AZD1222 recipients totaled only five to seven.

Clones were read by immunoSEQ multiplex PCR, and TCRdb kept only the in-frame ones, dropping some. This table has about 140,000 clones, more than 70% appearing once. This TCR was sampled from an adult in good health. This specimen was peripheral blood, taken on day 0 of AZD1222 vaccination. This sequence joins TRBV2 and TRBJ2-6, with TRBD1 matching over 10 bases. Here the CDR3 reads CARRDRGTGANVLTF. The CDR3 DNA reads TGTGCCAGAAGGGACAGGGGAACTGGGGCCAACGTCCTGACTTTC.